The clone carrying this TCR beta chain has more than one count but fewer than ten. Its matching antigen is unknown. This sample was taken from a study of persistence of HIV-infected CD4 T cells. About the study: Anti-CD3/anti-CD28 stimulation activated a higher proportion of cells than antigen stimulation, with lower memory fraction.

The V gene's germline CDR1 is SGHRS and CDR2 YFSETQ. This CDR3 comprises 16 residues. V trimming: 4 bases; J trimming: 10 bases; junction bases outside the gene matches: 12. This was the immunoSEQ version 4 assay in survey mode. Here immunoSEQ multiplex PCR was the method, and the copy in TCRdb shows in-frame clones only, minus some. The sample lists roughly 43,000 clones, approximately 89% occurring once. Notes on the study in general: Degenerate expanded CDR3beta sequences were enriched among CMV- and Gag-responding cells. TCRbeta richness was lower in CMV- and Gag-responding cells than in anti-CD3/anti-CD28-responding cells.

Cells were stimulated nonspecifically with anti-CD3/anti-CD28 magnetic beads. CD4+ T cells upregulating both CD40 ligand and CD69 were sorted as responding cells. Inclusion required CMV-positive serology and CD4+ counts above 400 cells/uL. Sequencing was performed on CD4+ T cells sorted from PBMCs after roughly 19-hour stimulation, taken from a patient who received antiretroviral therapy. The rearrangement links TRBV5-1 to TRBJ1-6; 9 bases align to TRBD1. This TCR was recovered from an adult man with HIV who was CMV-seropositive. DNA of the CDR3: TGCGCCAGCAGCATTGGGGGACAGGGTCCAGGATCACCCCTCCACTTT. Translated: CASSIGGQGPGSPLHF.